Listed below are T cell receptor beta chains from one sample, sequenced in a study of blood T cell repertoires in COVID-19. Only in-frame clones appear in the TCRdb table, and some are missing; sequencing was by immunoSEQ multiplex PCR. The table shows 150,000 to 200,000 clones, with 65% to 90% occurring only once. Sequenced material: peripheral blood. The receptors here all came from a man in his sixties with acute or convalescent COVID-19. Each CDR3 is given with its conserved first and last residue. Fields, in order: CDR3 DNA, CDR3 protein, V gene, D gene, clone size, J gene, CDR3 length. The D gene is left open where the match is weak. Size is stated for part of the rows, as once, few or many counts, or as a class when the clone is expanded.

TGTGCCGGAAATAGAATACTATACACAGATACGCAGTATTTT	CAGNRILYTDTQYF	TRBV2	-	few	TRBJ2-3	14
TGTGCCAGCAGTTCGATCTCAGGGGGCAACACTGAAGCTTTCTTT	CASSSISGGNTEAFF	TRBV28	TRBD1	once	TRBJ1-1	15
TGTGCCAGCAAACGGAGCCCTGCCCTCTACAATGAGCAGTTCTTC	CASKRSPALYNEQFF	TRBV6-5	-	-	TRBJ2-1	15
TGTGCCAGCAGCGACAGGGCCCCGAACACTGAAGCTTTCTTT	CASSDRAPNTEAFF	TRBV27	TRBD1	-	TRBJ1-1	14
TGTGCCAGCAGTACTAGTGGGGGCACAGATACGCAGTATTTT	CASSTSGGTDTQYF	TRBV6-2/TRBV6-3	-	-	TRBJ2-3	14
TGCGCCAGCAGCCAGACTAGCTATGAGCAGTTCTTC	CASSQTSYEQFF	TRBV5-1	TRBD2	-	TRBJ2-1	12
TGTGCCAGCAGTCCCCTACCACTGTACACTGAAGCTTTCTTT	CASSPLPLYTEAFF	TRBV6-5	-	-	TRBJ1-1	14
TGTGCCAGCAGCCCAATCCGACTAGCGGGAGGTAGTGAGCAGTTCTTC	CASSPIRLAGGSEQFF	TRBV3-1/TRBV3-2	TRBD2	-	TRBJ2-1	16
TGTGCCACCGGGACAGATACGCAGTATTTT	CATGTDTQYF	TRBV10-3	-	-	TRBJ2-3	10
TGCGCCAGCAGCTTGGAACATTCCAGCTACGAGCAGTACTTC	CASSLEHSSYEQYF	TRBV5-1	-	-	TRBJ2-7	14
TGTGCCAGTAGTATCGGGCTAGCGGGAGCCTACGAGCAGTACTTC	CASSIGLAGAYEQYF	TRBV19	TRBD2	-	TRBJ2-7	15
TGTGCCAGCAGTGGGTGGACAGGGGTGGGCTACGAGCAGTACTTC	CASSGWTGVGYEQYF	TRBV28	TRBD1	once	TRBJ2-7	15
TGTGCCAGCGGCCAATCAGGGGATAAACGGGAGCAGTACTTC	CASGQSGDKREQYF	TRBV28	-	-	TRBJ2-7	14
TGTGCCAGCAGTCCCCTCGGACAGGGCAGCAGCAGCAATCAGCCCCAGCATTTT	CASSPLGQGSSSNQPQHF	TRBV28	TRBD1	-	TRBJ1-5	18
TGTGCCAGCAGTTTTGGGTCAGGGGCGGTGAACACTGAAGCTTTCTTT	CASSFGSGAVNTEAFF	TRBV28	-	-	TRBJ1-1	16
TGTGCCACCAGTGAAGCAGGGCACTATGGCTACACCTTC	CATSEAGHYGYTF	TRBV24-1	-	-	TRBJ1-2	13
TGTGCCAGCAGTTTGGATGAGAGGCAGCCCCAGCATTTT	CASSLDERQPQHF	TRBV28	-	once	TRBJ1-5	13
TGTGCCAGCTCACCTTACAGGGGGGAGATATACGAGCAGTACTTC	CASSPYRGEIYEQYF	TRBV18	TRBD1	-	TRBJ2-7	15
TGTGCCAGCAGCTTGCCTAGCGGGAGAGCTGCAGATACGCAGTATTTT	CASSLPSGRAADTQYF	TRBV5-4	TRBD2	-	TRBJ2-3	16
TGTGCCAGTAGTAAGGCTAGCGGGGGTTTCGGTACGCAGTATTTT	CASSKASGGFGTQYF	TRBV19	TRBD2	-	TRBJ2-3	15
TGTGCCAGCAGCTTAGGACTAGCGGGAGGCTCGAACACCGGGGAGCTGTTTTTT	CASSLGLAGGSNTGELFF	TRBV11-2	TRBD2	-	TRBJ2-2	18
TGTGCCGAGGGGGAGAGCTCACCCCTCCACTTT	CAEGESSPLHF	TRBV7-5	-	few	TRBJ1-6	11
TGTGCCAGTACCACTACGGGGTACGGGGAGACCCAGTACTTC	CASTTTGYGETQYF	TRBV19	-	-	TRBJ2-5	14
TGTGCCAGCAGTTTAGGACTAGCGGGTTCCCTCTCCTACAATGAGCAGTTCTTC	CASSLGLAGSLSYNEQFF	TRBV28	TRBD2	-	TRBJ2-1	18
TGCGCCAGCAGCTTGTTGCCGGGCTACAATGAGCAGTTCTTC	CASSLLPGYNEQFF	TRBV5-1	-	-	TRBJ2-1	14
TGCGCCAGCAGCTACCTAGCGGGAGGGCCAAATGAGCAGTTCTTC	CASSYLAGGPNEQFF	TRBV5-1	TRBD2	-	TRBJ2-1	15
TGTGCCAGCAGCGCAATAAAGGGTAGCGGGGCCCCGGGGCCAGATACGCAGTATTTT	CASSAIKGSGAPGPDTQYF	TRBV7-9	TRBD2	-	TRBJ2-3	19
TGTGCCAGCAGCTTGGGCTCCGGGGGAAACACTGAAGCTTTCTTT	CASSLGSGGNTEAFF	TRBV5-4	-	-	TRBJ1-1	15
TGCGCCAGCAGCCCGCTCCGGGACACCGACCAAGAGACCCAGTACTTC	CASSPLRDTDQETQYF	TRBV4-1	-	-	TRBJ2-5	16
TGTGCCAGCAGCCTAACACTAGCGGCTCGCACAGATACGCAGTATTTT	CASSLTLAARTDTQYF	TRBV7-3	TRBD2	-	TRBJ2-3	16
TGTGCCAGCAGCCTAGCGGGAGGGTACGAGCAGTACTTC	CASSLAGGYEQYF	TRBV28	TRBD2	-	TRBJ2-7	13
TGTGCCAGCAGTGAGGGACTGATTCTCTCTGGAAACACCATATATTTT	CASSEGLILSGNTIYF	TRBV6-1	-	-	TRBJ1-3	16
TGTGCCAGCAGTAACCGGGACTCCAGGGGCACAGATACGCAGTATTTT	CASSNRDSRGTDTQYF	TRBV6-2/TRBV6-3	-	-	TRBJ2-3	16
TGTGCCAGCAGCCAGGTCGGGAGGGCAATAAGAGAACTCACCGGGGAGCTGTTTTTT	CASSQVGRAIRELTGELFF	TRBV14	TRBD2	-	TRBJ2-2	19
TGTGCCAGCAGGCGACAGGGTGGCGTCTCCGCTGAAGCTTTCTTT	CASRRQGGVSAEAFF	TRBV28	TRBD1	-	TRBJ1-1	15